This T cell receptor (beta chain) was obtained from a study of blood T cell repertoires in COVID-19. Germline values: CDR1 LNHDA, CDR2 SQIVND (reference sequence). This CDR3 region has 14 residues. Unmatched junction bases numbered 6, after V lost 4 bases and J lost 7 bases. The assay was immunoSEQ multiplex PCR, and TCRdb's table has in-frame clones only and misses some. The repertoire holds about 76,000 clones, with approximately 85% as singletons. This chain connects TRBV19 to TRBJ1-2; 10 nucleotides line up with TRBD1. The sequencing sample was made of peripheral blood. This sequence originates from a man aged 50-60 years with COVID-19, enrolled during active disease. CDR3 nucleotides: TGTGCCAGTAGTACAGGGACAGGGGAGGGTGGCTACACCTTC. Amino acid sequence: CASSTGTGEGGYTF.